The clone carrying this TCR beta chain was seen a few times. This sample was taken from a study of T-cell reconstitution after alpha-beta-depleted transplantation in children. Preparing the TCRbeta library involved the use of unique molecular identifiers. TCRdb recomputed calls from the PCR reads with MiXCR, one row per CDR3 protein. The sample contains 400,000 to 500,000 distinct CDR3 sequences, roughly 10% of which appear only once. V was trimmed by 6 bases and J by 3 bases, leaving 21 bases between them. The CDR3 covers 15 residues. Germline V lookup: CDR1 DFQATT, CDR2 SNEGSKA (reference sequence).

Sequencing was performed on PBMCs from the stem cell graft donor, taken from the stem cell graft. The receptor comes from a human donor who donated a stem cell graft to a child with acute myeloid leukemia. The chain has TRBV20-1 and TRBJ2-7, with D perhaps assigned TRBD1 or TRBD2 (5 bases each). CDR3 bases: TGCAGTGCCGAGGGGCCCTCCGATTCGTACTACGAGCAGTACTTC. It translates to CSAEGPSDSYYEQYF.